This T cell receptor (beta chain) was obtained from a study of cytomegalovirus exposure and HLA in healthy donors. Study results and limitations: On later analysis, the bulk of CMV-associated TCR beta chains appeared to be HLA-restricted. Association with HLA alleles at 0.05 false discovery rate was found for 16,951 TCR beta sequences in a later analysis.

Primers included in the PCR were 60 Vbeta and 13 Jbeta primers. Only in-frame clones appear in the TCRdb table, and some are missing; sequencing was by immunoSEQ multiplex PCR. The data show some 100,000 clones, 79% seen once. V was cut by 6 bases and J by 0 bases, with 10 bases left in between. Germline assignment: CDR1 SNHLY and CDR2 FYNNEI. The CDR3 contains 14 residues. Concerning this clone: Its antigen is undetermined.

This TCR was sampled from a male donor in good health and CMV-seropositive. The V gene is TRBV2, the J gene TRBJ2-3; no clear D gene. The source material was PBMCs. CDR3 amino acids: CASRDTYSTDTQYF. The CDR3 region has the DNA TGTGCCAGCAGAGACACCTATAGCACAGATACGCAGTATTTT.